Listed below are T cell receptor beta chains from one sample, sequenced in a study of cytomegalovirus exposure and HLA in healthy donors. Profiling relied on immunoSEQ multiplex PCR, and the TCRdb table lists in-frame clones only, not all of them. The repertoire holds some 200,000 clones, roughly 80% seen once, with 6.3% in the top ten. The sequenced sample was PBMCs. The source of these receptors is a man aged 35 to 55 in good health and CMV-seropositive. Each CDR3 is given with its conserved first and last residue. A D gene is named only where the DNA matches it firmly. A clone size is listed for some rows: how often the clone was seen (once, few, many), or a class if it is expanded.

v_call	j_call	clone_size	d_call	cdr3_aa	cdr3_nt
TRBV6-1	TRBJ2-7	-	TRBD1	CASSGTGGYEQYF	TGTGCCAGCAGTGGTACAGGGGGCTACGAGCAGTACTTC
TRBV30	TRBJ2-3	few	-	CAWSAIPWISGSTDTQYF	TGTGCCTGGAGTGCCATTCCCTGGATAAGCGGGAGCACAGATACGCAGTATTTT
TRBV5-1	TRBJ2-5	few	-	CASSLRGTEETQYF	TGCGCCAGCAGCTTACGGGGTACCGAAGAGACCCAGTACTTC
TRBV5-6	TRBJ1-1	-	-	CASSPPGQQNTEAFF	TGTGCCAGCAGCCCCCCAGGGCAGCAGAACACTGAAGCTTTCTTT
TRBV7-2	TRBJ2-5	once	TRBD1	CASSLVRTGGAETQYF	TGTGCCAGCAGCCTCGTCCGGACAGGGGGAGCAGAGACCCAGTACTTC
TRBV6-5	TRBJ2-1	-	TRBD2	CASSYSRASGGDEQFF	TGTGCCAGCAGTTACTCGAGGGCTAGCGGGGGGGATGAGCAGTTCTTC
TRBV7-3	TRBJ2-3	-	TRBD1	CASSTGGVTDTQYF	TGTGCCAGCAGCACAGGGGGCGTCACAGATACGCAGTATTTT
TRBV7-3	TRBJ1-1	-	-	CASSLIGENTEAFF	TGTGCCAGCAGCTTAATAGGAGAGAACACTGAAGCTTTCTTT
TRBV15	TRBJ1-1	-	-	CATSSNSRFAEAFF	TGTGCCACCAGCTCAAACTCGAGGTTCGCTGAAGCTTTCTTT
TRBV6-6	TRBJ2-5	once	TRBD2	CASSWGLADQETQYF	TGTGCCAGCAGTTGGGGACTAGCGGACCAAGAGACCCAGTACTTC
TRBV7-2	TRBJ1-5	-	TRBD1	CASSRTGYERQPQHF	TGTGCCAGCAGCAGGACAGGGTACGAGCGTCAGCCCCAGCATTTT
TRBV4-2	TRBJ2-2	-	-	CASSQGSGNTGELFF	TGTGCCAGCAGCCAAGGTTCGGGGAACACCGGGGAGCTGTTTTTT
TRBV6-5	TRBJ1-2	few	-	CASSYSNAGIYGYTF	TGTGCCAGCAGTTACTCGAATGCAGGGATTTATGGCTACACCTTC
TRBV6-4	TRBJ2-1	few	TRBD2	CASSDGDSGAEQFF	TGTGCCAGCAGTGATGGGGATAGCGGGGCTGAGCAGTTCTTC
TRBV5-1	TRBJ2-7	-	TRBD1	CASSPRTGSSYEQYF	TGCGCCAGCAGCCCTCGGACAGGAAGCTCCTACGAGCAGTACTTC
TRBV28	TRBJ1-5	-	-	CASSFSRNVNQPQHF	TGTGCCAGCAGTTTTAGCCGCAACGTCAATCAGCCCCAGCATTTT
TRBV9	TRBJ2-7	-	-	CASSPSEYEQYF	TGTGCCAGCAGCCCATCGGAGTACGAGCAGTACTTC
TRBV19	TRBJ1-1	-	-	CASSLSGVGLNTEAFF	TGTGCCAGTAGCCTGTCGGGGGTCGGCCTGAACACTGAAGCTTTCTTT
TRBV5-6	TRBJ2-2	-	-	CASSEDGGELFF	TGTGCCAGCAGCGAGGATGGCGGGGAGCTGTTTTTT
TRBV28	TRBJ2-7	-	TRBD1	CASSFGTGTYEQYF	TGTGCCAGCAGTTTTGGGACAGGGACCTACGAGCAGTACTTC
TRBV5-4	TRBJ1-1	-	-	CASSGPSGVNTEAFF	TGTGCCAGCAGCGGCCCCTCCGGGGTGAACACTGAAGCTTTCTTT
TRBV7-9	TRBJ2-5	-	TRBD1	CASSLGRDRGETQYF	TGTGCCAGCAGCTTAGGGAGGGACAGGGGAGAGACCCAGTACTTC
TRBV6-4	TRBJ2-3	-	-	CASSDETVRTTDTQYF	TGTGCCAGCAGTGACGAAACGGTGAGAACCACAGATACGCAGTATTTT
TRBV27	TRBJ1-2	-	-	CASSSLTGNYGYTF	TGTGCCAGCAGTTCCCTAACAGGGAACTATGGCTACACCTTC
TRBV6-4	TRBJ2-5	-	TRBD2	CASSDPAGERETQYF	TGTGCCAGCAGTGATCCAGCGGGGGAACGGGAGACCCAGTACTTC
TRBV28	TRBJ2-7	-	-	CASTGGGRSRSYEQYF	TGTGCCAGCACCGGAGGAGGCAGATCCCGCTCCTACGAGCAGTACTTC
TRBV7-2	TRBJ2-1	-	-	CASSFAGTYNEQFF	TGTGCCAGCAGCTTCGCGGGGACCTACAATGAGCAGTTCTTC
TRBV4-2	TRBJ1-1	-	TRBD1	CASSPLLGTGGNTEAFF	TGTGCCAGCAGTCCTCTCCTCGGGACAGGGGGGAACACTGAAGCTTTCTTT
TRBV29-1	TRBJ1-2	-	TRBD1	CSVEDEGASRSGYTF	TGCAGCGTTGAAGACGAGGGGGCATCAAGGAGTGGCTACACCTTC
TRBV2	TRBJ2-7	-	TRBD1	CASSLDRAGEQYF	TGTGCCAGCAGTCTCGACAGGGCTGGCGAGCAGTACTTC
TRBV7-9	TRBJ2-1	-	-	CASSLSSGFSSYNEQFF	TGTGCCAGCAGCTTAAGTTCGGGTTTTAGCTCCTACAATGAGCAGTTCTTC
TRBV9	TRBJ1-1	few	TRBD1	CASSVGETGEAFF	TGTGCCAGCAGCGTAGGTGAGACAGGGGAAGCTTTCTTT